This T cell receptor (beta chain) was captured in a study of T cell changes during pregnancy in multiple sclerosis. CDR1 SGHRS and CDR2 YFSETQ come from the germline V gene. Trimming shortened V by 8 bases and J by 1 base, and 10 bases separated the two germline ends. The CDR3 is 12 residues long. Here immunoSEQ multiplex PCR was the method, and the copy in TCRdb shows in-frame clones only, minus some. In the table there are roughly 67,000 clones, approximately 89% of which are singletons. This specimen was peripheral blood, taken in the second trimester of pregnancy. The gene calls are TRBV5-1 and TRBJ2-7, with D possibly matching TRBD1 (5 bases). The sequence derives from a female donor with multiple sclerosis, enrolled in a pregnancy study. In DNA, the CDR3 is TGCGCCAGTGGCTCAGGGTCCTACGAGCAGTACTTC. As protein: CASGSGSYEQYF.